This TCR beta chain was observed in a study of blood T cell repertoires in COVID-19. Turning to the study itself: Sites in the United States, Italy and Spain provided acute and convalescent COVID-19 samples. Sample material is recorded as cDNA or gDNA derived from T cells, B-cell-depleted T cells, or PBMCs.

Per the original methods: For nucleated cells, counts were estimated from reference gene primer amplification. The data were produced by immunoSEQ multiplex PCR, yet TCRdb's version contains in-frame clones alone and is incomplete. That table furnishes V, J and clone size, whereas the DNA furnished D and trimming. The data hold 430,000 or so clones, with around nine tenths observed a single time. Seattle patients were enrolled while actively infected and followed longitudinally. The germline gives CDR1 LNHDA, CDR2 SQIVND (reference sequence). The CDR3 totals 13 residues. V shed 5 bases and J shed 4 bases, with 12 bases lying between them.

The J gene is TRBJ2-7, the V gene TRBV19, with a weak D call TRBD1 (5 bases). The TCR originated in a man younger than 35 with COVID-19, enrolled during active disease. Sequencing was done on a sample of peripheral blood. CDR3 protein: CASSSQGAYEQYF. The CDR3 region has the DNA TGTGCCAGTAGTTCGCAGGGTGCTTACGAGCAGTACTTC.